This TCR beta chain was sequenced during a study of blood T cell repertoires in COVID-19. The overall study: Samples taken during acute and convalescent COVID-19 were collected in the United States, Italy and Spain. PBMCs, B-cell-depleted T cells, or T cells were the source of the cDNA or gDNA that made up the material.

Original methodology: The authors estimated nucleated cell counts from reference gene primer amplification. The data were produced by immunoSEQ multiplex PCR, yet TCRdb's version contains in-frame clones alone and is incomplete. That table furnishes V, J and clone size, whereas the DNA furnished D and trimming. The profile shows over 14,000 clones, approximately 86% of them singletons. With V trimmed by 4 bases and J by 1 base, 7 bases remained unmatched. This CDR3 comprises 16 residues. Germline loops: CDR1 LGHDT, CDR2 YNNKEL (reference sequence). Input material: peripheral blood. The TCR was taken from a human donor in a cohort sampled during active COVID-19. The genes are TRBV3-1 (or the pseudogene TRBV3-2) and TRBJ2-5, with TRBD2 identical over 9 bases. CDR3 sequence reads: CASSRRALAGQETQYF. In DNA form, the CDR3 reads TGTGCCAGCAGCCGTCGTGCACTAGCGGGCCAAGAGACCCAGTACTTC.